The 13 T cell receptor beta chains below all came from one sample that was sequenced in a study of OX40 agonist ivuxolimab in advanced cancers. Library preparation used the immunoSEQ multiplex PCR assay. Entries here come from immuneACCESS through TCRdb and include only in-frame sequences with V and J called. Some clones fail to appear in such tables; in the studies checked, an unresolved V gene covers under half of the shortfall, and the cause of the remainder is unknown. The sample table contains roughly 60,000 clones; only one count was recorded for 65% to 85% of them. Approximately 4.4% of the sample is in the top ten clones. The sequenced sample was CD4+ or CD8+ T cells sorted from blood, obtained in a trial of the OX40 agonist ivuxolimab. These TCRs come from an adult with an advanced solid tumor such as melanoma, head and neck, liver or kidney cancer.

The chain links TRBV11-2 to TRBJ2-1; D unresolved. Germline V gives CDR1 SGHAT, CDR2 FQNNGV. Trimming cost V 0 bases and J 0 bases, with 6 bases left between them. The CDR3 is 15 residues long. CDR3: CASSLEQSSYNEQFF. CDR3 sequence (DNA): TGTGCCAGCAGCTTAGAACAGAGCTCCTACAATGAGCAGTTCTTC.

V gene TRBV10-2 combines with J gene TRBJ2-2; possibly TRBD1 or TRBD2 for D (5 bases each). Germline CDR1 WSHSY, CDR2 SAAADI. V lost 6 bases and J lost 6, with 5 bases in between. CDR3 length: 11 residues. The CDR3 here is CASRGAGELFF. Here the CDR3 DNA reads TGCGCCAGCAGGGGGGCCGGGGAGCTGTTTTTT.

The chain is built from TRBV18 and TRBJ2-7; 8 bases align to TRBD1. Looked up from germline, CDR1 is KGHSH and CDR2 is LQKENI. CDR3 length: 12 amino acids. V was clipped by 5 bases and J by 7 bases; unmatched bases: 4. CDR3 DNA sequence: TGTGCCAGCTCAACCGGACAGGGAGAGCAGTACTTC. Protein product: CASSTGQGEQYF. Full variable domain (outside the CDR3, taken from reference TRBV18 and TRBJ2-7): NAGVMQNPRHLVRRRGQEARLRCSPMKGHSHVYWYRQLPEEGLKFMVYLQKENIIDESGMPKERFSAEFPKEGPSILRIQQVVRGDSAAYFCASSTGQGEQYFGPGTRLTVT.

The J gene is TRBJ2-7, the V gene TRBV28; D ambiguous. Germline CDR1 and CDR2: MDHEN and SYDVKM. The CDR3 has 13 residues. V dropped 3 bases and J dropped 3 bases, with 9 bases sitting between them. The CDR3 DNA reads as TGTGCCAGCAGTTTCGCGGAGAACTACGAGCAGTACTTC. Translation: CASSFAENYEQYF. Based on the CDR3 plus reference TRBV28 and TRBJ2-7, the full variable domain is DVKVTQSSRYLVKRTGEKVFLECVQDMDHENMFWYRQDPGLGLRLIYFSYDVKMKEKGDIPEGYSVSREKKERFSLILESASTNQTSMYLCASSFAENYEQYFGPGTRLTVT.

The rearrangement joins TRBV5-1 to TRBJ2-5, with 8 nucleotides matching TRBD1. The CDR3 is 14 amino acids. Germline V gives CDR1 SGHRS, CDR2 YFSETQ. Trimming removed 1 base from V and 4 bases from J; junction bases left unmatched: 3. The CDR3 DNA sequence: TGCGCCAGCAGCTTGCTGGACAGGGCAGAGACCCAGTACTTC. Amino acid sequence: CASSLLDRAETQYF.

V usage is TRBV6-5 and J usage is TRBJ2-1, with 9 nucleotides matching TRBD2. Trimming at V came to 2 bases and at J to 7 bases, leaving 9 bases not matched to a gene. From germline, CDR1 is MNHEY and CDR2 SVGAGI. This CDR3 has 16 amino acids. The CDR3 region is CASSYPRASGKNEQFF. CDR3 sequence (DNA): TGTGCCAGCAGTTACCCTAGGGCTAGCGGGAAGAATGAGCAGTTCTTC.

The rearrangement links TRBV15 to TRBJ2-1; D ambiguous. Germline loops: CDR1 LNHNV, CDR2 YYDKDF (reference sequence). This CDR3 has 16 amino acids. Trimming took off 2 bases at V and 5 bases at J, with 16 bases between the two ends. The CDR3 coding sequence is TGTGCCACCAGCAGATTGGGCCAGGAGATTAACAATGAGCAGTTCTTC. Amino acid sequence: CATSRLGQEINNEQFF.

The chain couples TRBV5-1 to TRBJ2-1, with 10 positions matching TRBD2. The germline CDR1 and CDR2 sequences are SGHRS and YFSETQ. Germline trimming cut 4 bases from V and 5 bases from J; bases unmatched to any gene: 9. The CDR3 is 16 amino acids. CDR3 in DNA: TGCGCCAGCAGCCACATCCTTAGCGGGAGGCACAATGAGCAGTTCTTC. Its protein is CASSHILSGRHNEQFF.

Only one count was recorded for this clone. This rearrangement joins TRBV28 to TRBJ2-5; 9 bases fit TRBD1. The CDR3 is made up of 16 amino acids. Germline V gives CDR1 MDHEN, CDR2 SYDVKM. V trimming: 3 bases; J trimming: 1 base; junction bases outside the gene matches: 6. CDR3 nucleotides: TGTGCCAGCAGTTTGTCCCGGGACAGGGTCCAAGAGACCCAGTACTTC. It is translated as CASSLSRDRVQETQYF. The full variable domain, completed using reference TRBV28 and TRBJ2-5, is DVKVTQSSRYLVKRTGEKVFLECVQDMDHENMFWYRQDPGLGLRLIYFSYDVKMKEKGDIPEGYSVSREKKERFSLILESASTNQTSMYLCASSLSRDRVQETQYFGPGTRLLVL.

The chain has TRBV6-5 and TRBJ1-6, with D unresolved. The CDR3 has 14 residues. V shed 4 bases and J shed 10 bases, with 14 bases lying between them. The germline V gene encodes CDR1 MNHEY and CDR2 SVGAGI. CDR3: CASSSSSVRSPLHF. DNA for the CDR3: TGTGCCAGCAGTTCCTCCTCGGTACGGTCACCCCTCCACTTT.

The rearrangement links TRBV29-1 to TRBJ1-2, with D possibly matching TRBD1 (5 bases). Trimming took 4 bases from V and 8 from J, leaving 14 bases between them. CDR3 length equals 12 residues. Germline V gene data show CDR1 as SQVTM and CDR2 as ANQGSEA. CDR3: CSVGRGSRGYTF. The CDR3 DNA reads as TGCAGCGTTGGCCGGGGGTCCAGGGGCTACACCTTC.

V gene TRBV5-1 combines with J gene TRBJ1-3, with TRBD1 matching over 9 bases. Germline CDR1 SGHRS, CDR2 YFSETQ. The CDR3 is 16 residues long. V lost 2 bases and J lost 0; bases outside the gene matches: 3. The CDR3, as DNA: TGCGCCAGCAGCTTACAGGGGGCTCTCTCTGGAAACACCATATATTTT. Residues: CASSLQGALSGNTIYF.

The chain employs TRBV27 and TRBJ1-5; unclear D gene. The CDR3 totals 14 residues. The germline V and J ends were trimmed by 3 bases and 2 bases, with 8 bases remaining between them. CDR1 and CDR2 from the germline V gene are MNHEY and SMNVEV (reference sequence). The CDR3 nucleotides are TGTGCCAGCAGTTTGAGGGAAGGCAATCAGCCCCAGCATTTT. Translated, it gives CASSLREGNQPQHF.